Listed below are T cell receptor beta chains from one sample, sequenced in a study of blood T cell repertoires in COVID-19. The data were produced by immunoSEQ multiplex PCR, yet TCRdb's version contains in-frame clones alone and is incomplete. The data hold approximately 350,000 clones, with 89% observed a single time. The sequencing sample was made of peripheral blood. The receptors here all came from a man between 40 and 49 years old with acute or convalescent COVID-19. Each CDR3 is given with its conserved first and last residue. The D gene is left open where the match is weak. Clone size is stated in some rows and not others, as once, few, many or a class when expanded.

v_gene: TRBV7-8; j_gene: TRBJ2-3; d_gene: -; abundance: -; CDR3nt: TGTGCCAGCAGCCTAGTGACAGGCCGCAGCACAGATACGCAGTATTTT; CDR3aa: CASSLVTGRSTDTQYF
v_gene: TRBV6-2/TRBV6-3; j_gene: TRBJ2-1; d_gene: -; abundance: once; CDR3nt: TGTGCCAGCAGTTACTCGATCCAAGGGAGGAATGAGCAGTTCTTC; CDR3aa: CASSYSIQGRNEQFF
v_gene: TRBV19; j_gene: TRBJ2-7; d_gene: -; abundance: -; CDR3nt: TGTGCCAGTAGTATAGGACCCCCGGGGTGGGAGCAGTACTTC; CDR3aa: CASSIGPPGWEQYF
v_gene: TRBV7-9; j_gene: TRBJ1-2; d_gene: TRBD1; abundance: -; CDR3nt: TGTGCCAGCAGCGCCCTCGCCCAGGGGGCGTATGGCTACACCTTC; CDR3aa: CASSALAQGAYGYTF
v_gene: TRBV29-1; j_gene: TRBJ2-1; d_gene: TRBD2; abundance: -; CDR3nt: TGCAGCGTTATACCGGGACTAGCGGGGCGCGACGTCCGCTCCTACAATGAGCAGTTCTTC; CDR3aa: CSVIPGLAGRDVRSYNEQFF
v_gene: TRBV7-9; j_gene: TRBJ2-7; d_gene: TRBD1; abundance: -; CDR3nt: TGTGCCAGCAGCTTAGCGACCGGGACAGGCTCCTACGAGCAGTACTTC; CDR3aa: CASSLATGTGSYEQYF
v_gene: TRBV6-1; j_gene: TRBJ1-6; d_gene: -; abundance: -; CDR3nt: TGTGCCAGCAGTGGGCGTGGGGACACAGATAATTCACCCCTCCACTTT; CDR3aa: CASSGRGDTDNSPLHF
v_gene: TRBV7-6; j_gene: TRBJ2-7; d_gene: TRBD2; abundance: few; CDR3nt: TGTGCCAGCAGCTTAGCGAGCGGGAGGGCTTACGAGCAGTACTTC; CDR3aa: CASSLASGRAYEQYF
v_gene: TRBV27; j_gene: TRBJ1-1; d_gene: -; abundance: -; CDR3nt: TGTGCCAGCAGTCTGGGGCCCTACACTGAAGCTTTCTTT; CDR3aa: CASSLGPYTEAFF
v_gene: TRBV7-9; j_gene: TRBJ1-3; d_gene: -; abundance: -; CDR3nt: TGTGCCAGCAGCACCCTCCGGGGTCCCTCTGGAAACACCATATATTTT; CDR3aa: CASSTLRGPSGNTIYF